Given below is one T cell receptor beta chain in context. The target of this receptor is not known. Base qualities are not recorded, but no much larger clone differs from it by a single base. This entry comes from a study of cytotoxic CD8 clonotypes in ibrutinib-treated CLL (dated by TCRdb to the early 2020s). About the investigation overall: The cohort included more than 14 treatment-naive and some twelve relapsed/refractory patients; some 18 were IGHV unmutated. Responses were partial in 25 or so patients and complete in 2; after median about 68 months follow-up, approximately 15 stayed in remission and approximately twelve progressed. Response samples were obtained after a median of around 11 months of treatment, with a range of about 6 to 36 months. On average, each sample had roughly 250,000 productive templates and roughly 95,000 productive rearrangements. Of the approximately 86 participants in the trial, about two dozen had longitudinal samples available. Cryopreserved peripheral blood mononuclear cells were collected at three points: before therapy, at response, and at either sustained remission or disease progression. What the study reported, not specific to this receptor: An increase in clonality was observed at ibrutinib response, with clonality remaining stable during sustained remission and falling back toward baseline at progression. Sampling times were not matched between sustained-remission and progressing patients, and lymph node repertoires were not studied. At baseline, clonality was higher than in age-matched healthy donors and showed a strong correlation with circulating CD8+ T-cell counts. Public clonotypes were found to be uncommon and were observed to contract or remain stable during treatment; the increase in clonality was shown to reflect expansion of private clonotypes at ibrutinib response.

Cut back by 1 base and 7 bases, the V and J ends lie 11 bases apart. Sequences LGHNA (CDR1) and YNFKEQ (CDR2) are obtained from the germline V gene. The CDR3 spans 13 residues, from the cysteine through the phenylalanine. Solely the CDR3 DNA is kept, with 39 bases framed from the first base. On a MiSeq, deep resolution sequencing aimed for a depth between 1 in 1 million and 1 in 200,000 T cells, with each clonotype covered 10x on average. The immunoSEQ hsTCRB Kit was used to generate TCR beta libraries. The authors' analysis ran thus. ImmunoSEQ Data Assistant and ImmunoSEQ Analyzer were used for data analysis, and V, D and J genes were assigned according to IMGT definitions. Clonality, which ranges from 0 to 1, was calculated by subtracting the normalized Shannon entropy of productive rearrangement frequencies from one. Public clonotype analysis was restricted to overrepresented clonotypes comprising at least 0.05% of each patient's repertoire. More than ten age-matched healthy donor repertoires from immuneACCESS were used as controls for clonality. TCRdb retrieved this table from immuneACCESS and kept in-frame rearrangements only. Not all clones are present; in checked studies, unresolved V genes account for under half, and no reason is known for the remainder. Clonal size and the V and J genes are those of that table, whereas D and trimming came from the DNA. This sample has around 300,000 clones in its table, and approximately 80% of those were observed once. The ten most abundant clones make up over 6.5% of the sample.

For TCR beta library preparation, approximately 2 micrograms of genomic DNA were isolated from cryopreserved PBMCs. Longitudinal blood samples from CLL patients on ibrutinib monotherapy were analyzed using high-throughput TCR beta sequencing. Patients were enrolled in a phase 2 open-label single-center ibrutinib monotherapy trial. The source was PBMCs, collected before ibrutinib treatment. The TCR comes from a human donor with chronic lymphocytic leukemia. This chain is built from TRBV4-2 and TRBJ2-7; tentative D gene TRBD2, with 5 bases matching. The nucleotide sequence reads TGTGCCAGCAGCCAAGCGGGATCTCTAGAGCAGTACTTC. This sequence encodes CASSQAGSLEQYF.